This TCR beta chain was captured by sequencing in a study of blood T cell repertoires in COVID-19. Clones were read by immunoSEQ multiplex PCR, and TCRdb kept only the in-frame ones, dropping some. The data contain about 34,000 clones, over 75% of them singletons. V lost 7 bases and J lost 6; bases outside the gene matches: 10. Germline-derived CDR1 and CDR2 are MDHEN and SYDVKM. The CDR3 has 14 residues. The V gene is TRBV28, the J gene TRBJ2-7; 9 nucleotides line up with TRBD2. Material: peripheral blood. The TCR originated in a woman between 55 and 75 years old with active COVID-19. The CDR3 protein is CASKVSGSTGEQYF. For the CDR3, the DNA is TGTGCCAGCAAAGTTAGCGGGAGTACCGGCGAGCAGTACTTC.